This T cell receptor (beta chain) appears in the sequencing data of a study of cytomegalovirus exposure and HLA in healthy donors. Study-wide points: It was 150 to 200 TCR beta chains that were listed as cytomegalovirus-associated. A likely sequencing artifact accounted for one observed cluster of highly shared sequence variants.

Points on this clone: Its specificity is unknown.

Trimming removed 3 bases from V and 7 bases from J, with 5 bases in between. Germline-derived CDR1 and CDR2 are SGHVS and FQNEAQ. CDR3 length equals 11 residues. In the PCR, 60 Vbeta and 13 Jbeta primers were used. Data came from immunoSEQ multiplex PCR; TCRdb stores just in-frame clones and leaves some out. The sample has 140,000 to 150,000 clones, and its top ten clones hold 0.96%. This receptor was obtained from a male donor in good health and CMV-seronegative. The source material was PBMCs. V gene TRBV7-8 combines with J gene TRBJ2-3; D gene ambiguous. CDR3 sequence reads: CASSFSYTQYF. The CDR3 DNA is TGTGCCAGCAGCTTTAGCTATACGCAGTATTTT. Looking up the rest from reference TRBV7-8 and TRBJ2-3 gives the full variable domain: GAGVSQSPRYKVAKRGQDVALRCDPISGHVSLFWYQQALGQGPEFLTYFQNEAQLDKSGLPSDRFFAERPEGSVSTLKIQRTQQEDSAVYLCASSFSYTQYFGPGTRLTVL.